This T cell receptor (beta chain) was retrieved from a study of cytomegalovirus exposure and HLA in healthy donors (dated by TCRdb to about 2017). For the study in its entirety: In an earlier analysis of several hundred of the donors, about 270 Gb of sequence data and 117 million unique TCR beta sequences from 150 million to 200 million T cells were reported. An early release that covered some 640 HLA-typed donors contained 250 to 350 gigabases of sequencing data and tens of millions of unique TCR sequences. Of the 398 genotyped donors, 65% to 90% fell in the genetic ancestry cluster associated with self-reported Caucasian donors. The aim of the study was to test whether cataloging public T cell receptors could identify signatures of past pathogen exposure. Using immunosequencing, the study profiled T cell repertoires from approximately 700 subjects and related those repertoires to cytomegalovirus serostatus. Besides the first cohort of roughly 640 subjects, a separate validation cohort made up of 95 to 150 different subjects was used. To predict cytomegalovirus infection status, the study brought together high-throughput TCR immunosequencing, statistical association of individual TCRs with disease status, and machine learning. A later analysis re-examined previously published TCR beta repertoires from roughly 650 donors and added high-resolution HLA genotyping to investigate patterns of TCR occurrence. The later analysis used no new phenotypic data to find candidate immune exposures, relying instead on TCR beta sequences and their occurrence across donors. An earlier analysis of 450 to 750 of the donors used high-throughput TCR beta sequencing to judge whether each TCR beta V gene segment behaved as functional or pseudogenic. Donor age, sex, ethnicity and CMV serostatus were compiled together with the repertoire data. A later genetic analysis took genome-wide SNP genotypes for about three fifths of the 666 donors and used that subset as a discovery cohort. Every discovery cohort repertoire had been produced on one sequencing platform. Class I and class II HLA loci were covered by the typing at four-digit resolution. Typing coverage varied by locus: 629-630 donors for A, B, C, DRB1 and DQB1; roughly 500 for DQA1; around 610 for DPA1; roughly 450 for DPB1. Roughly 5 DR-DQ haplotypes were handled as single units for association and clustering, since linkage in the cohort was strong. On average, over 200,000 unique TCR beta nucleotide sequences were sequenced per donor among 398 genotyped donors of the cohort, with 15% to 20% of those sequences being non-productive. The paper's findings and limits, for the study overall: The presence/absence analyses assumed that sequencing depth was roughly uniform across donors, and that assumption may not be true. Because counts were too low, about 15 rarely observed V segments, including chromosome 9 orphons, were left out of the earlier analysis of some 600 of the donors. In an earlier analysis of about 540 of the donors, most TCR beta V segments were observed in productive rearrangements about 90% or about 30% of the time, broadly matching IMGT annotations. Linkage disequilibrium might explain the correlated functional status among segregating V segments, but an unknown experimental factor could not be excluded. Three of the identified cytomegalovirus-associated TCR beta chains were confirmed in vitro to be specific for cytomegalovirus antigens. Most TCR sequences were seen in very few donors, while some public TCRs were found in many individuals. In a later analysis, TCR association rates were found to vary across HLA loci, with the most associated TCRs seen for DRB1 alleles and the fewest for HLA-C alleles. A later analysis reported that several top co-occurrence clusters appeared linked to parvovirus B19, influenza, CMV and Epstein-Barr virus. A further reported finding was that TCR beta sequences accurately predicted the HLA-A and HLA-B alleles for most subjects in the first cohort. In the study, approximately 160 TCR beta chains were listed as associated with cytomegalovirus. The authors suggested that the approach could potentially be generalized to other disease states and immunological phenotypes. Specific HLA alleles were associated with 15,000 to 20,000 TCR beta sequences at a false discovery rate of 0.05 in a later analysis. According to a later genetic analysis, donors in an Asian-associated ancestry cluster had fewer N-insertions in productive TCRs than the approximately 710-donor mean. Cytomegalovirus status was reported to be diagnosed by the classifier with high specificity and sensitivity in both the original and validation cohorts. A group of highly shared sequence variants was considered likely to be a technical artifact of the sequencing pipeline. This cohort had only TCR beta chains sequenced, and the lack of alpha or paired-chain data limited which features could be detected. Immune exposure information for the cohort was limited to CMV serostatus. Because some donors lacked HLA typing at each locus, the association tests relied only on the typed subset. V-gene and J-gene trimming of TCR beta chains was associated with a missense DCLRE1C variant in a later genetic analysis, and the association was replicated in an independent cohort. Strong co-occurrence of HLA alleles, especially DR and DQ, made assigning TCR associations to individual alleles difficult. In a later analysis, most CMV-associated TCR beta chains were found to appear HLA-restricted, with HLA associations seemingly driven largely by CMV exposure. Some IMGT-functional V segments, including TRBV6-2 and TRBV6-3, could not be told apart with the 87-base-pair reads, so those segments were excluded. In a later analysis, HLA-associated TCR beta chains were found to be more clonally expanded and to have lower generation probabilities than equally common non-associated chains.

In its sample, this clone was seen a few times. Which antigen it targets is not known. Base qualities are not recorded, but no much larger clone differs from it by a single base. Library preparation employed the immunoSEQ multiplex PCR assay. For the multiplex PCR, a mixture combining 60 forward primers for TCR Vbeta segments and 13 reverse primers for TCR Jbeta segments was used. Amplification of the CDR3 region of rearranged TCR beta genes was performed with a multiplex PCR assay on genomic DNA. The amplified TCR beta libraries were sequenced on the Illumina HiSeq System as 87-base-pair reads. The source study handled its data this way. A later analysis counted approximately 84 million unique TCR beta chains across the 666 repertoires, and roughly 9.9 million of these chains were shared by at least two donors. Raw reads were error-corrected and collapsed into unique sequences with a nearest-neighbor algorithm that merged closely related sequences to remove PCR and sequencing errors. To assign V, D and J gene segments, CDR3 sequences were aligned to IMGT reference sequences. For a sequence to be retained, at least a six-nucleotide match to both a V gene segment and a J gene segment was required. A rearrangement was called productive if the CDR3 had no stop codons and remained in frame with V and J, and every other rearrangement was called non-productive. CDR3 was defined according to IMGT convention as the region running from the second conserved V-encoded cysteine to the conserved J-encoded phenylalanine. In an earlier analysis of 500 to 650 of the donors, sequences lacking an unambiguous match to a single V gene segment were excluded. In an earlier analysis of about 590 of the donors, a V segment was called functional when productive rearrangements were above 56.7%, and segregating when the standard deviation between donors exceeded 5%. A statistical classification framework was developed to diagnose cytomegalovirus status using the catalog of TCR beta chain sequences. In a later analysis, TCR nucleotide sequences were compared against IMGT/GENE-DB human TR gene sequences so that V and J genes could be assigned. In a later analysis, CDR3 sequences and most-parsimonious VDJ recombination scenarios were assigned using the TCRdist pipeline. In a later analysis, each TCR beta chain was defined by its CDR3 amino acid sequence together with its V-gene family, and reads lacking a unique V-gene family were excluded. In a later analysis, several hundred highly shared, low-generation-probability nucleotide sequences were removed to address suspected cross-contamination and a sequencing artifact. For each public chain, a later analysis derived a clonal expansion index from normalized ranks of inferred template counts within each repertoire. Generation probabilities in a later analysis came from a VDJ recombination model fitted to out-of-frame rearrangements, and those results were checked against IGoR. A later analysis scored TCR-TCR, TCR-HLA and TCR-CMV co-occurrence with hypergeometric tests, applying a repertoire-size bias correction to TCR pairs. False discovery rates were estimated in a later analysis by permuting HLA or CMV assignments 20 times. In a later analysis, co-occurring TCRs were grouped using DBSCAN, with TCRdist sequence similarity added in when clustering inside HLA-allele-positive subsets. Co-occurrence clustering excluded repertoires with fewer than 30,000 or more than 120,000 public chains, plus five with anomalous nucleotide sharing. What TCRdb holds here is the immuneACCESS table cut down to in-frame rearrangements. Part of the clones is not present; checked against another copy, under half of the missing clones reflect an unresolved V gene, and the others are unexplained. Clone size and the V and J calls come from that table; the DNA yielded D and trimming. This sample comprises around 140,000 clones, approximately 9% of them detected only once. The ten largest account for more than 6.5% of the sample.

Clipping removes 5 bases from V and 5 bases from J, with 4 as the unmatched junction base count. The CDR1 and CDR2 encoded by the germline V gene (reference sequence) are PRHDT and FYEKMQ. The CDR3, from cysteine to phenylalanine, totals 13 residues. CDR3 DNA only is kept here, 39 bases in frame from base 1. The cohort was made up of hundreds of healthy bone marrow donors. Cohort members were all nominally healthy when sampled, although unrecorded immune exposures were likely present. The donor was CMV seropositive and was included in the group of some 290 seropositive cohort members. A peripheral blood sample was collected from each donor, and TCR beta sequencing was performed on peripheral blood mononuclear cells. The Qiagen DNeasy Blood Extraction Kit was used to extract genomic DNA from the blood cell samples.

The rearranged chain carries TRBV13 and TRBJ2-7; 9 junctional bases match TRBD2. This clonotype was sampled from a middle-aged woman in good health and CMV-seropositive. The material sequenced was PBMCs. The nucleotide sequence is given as TGTGCCAGCAGCCGGACTAGCGCTCACGAGCAGTACTTC. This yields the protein CASSRTSAHEQYF.